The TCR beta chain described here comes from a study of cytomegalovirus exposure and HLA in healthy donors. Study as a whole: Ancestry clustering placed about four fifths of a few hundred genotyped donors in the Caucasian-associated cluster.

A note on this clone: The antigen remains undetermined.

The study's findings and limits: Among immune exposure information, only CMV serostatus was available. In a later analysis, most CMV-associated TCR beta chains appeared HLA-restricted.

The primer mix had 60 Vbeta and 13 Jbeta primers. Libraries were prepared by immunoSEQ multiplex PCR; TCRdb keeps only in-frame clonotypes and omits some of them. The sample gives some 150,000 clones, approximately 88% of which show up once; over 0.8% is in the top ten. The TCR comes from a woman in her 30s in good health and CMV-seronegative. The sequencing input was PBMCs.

In DNA form, the CDR3 reads TGTGCCTGGAGCCTCACAGGCTGGGAAAAACTGTTTTTT. Translating gives CAWSLTGWEKLFF. The rearrangement links TRBV30 to TRBJ1-4; TRBD1 might be the D (5 bases). Trimming removed 3 bases at V and 8 bases at J, with 13 bases between. CDR1 GTSNPN and CDR2 SVGIG come from the germline V gene (reference sequence). CDR3 size: 13 residues. The full variable domain, its missing parts supplied by reference TRBV30 and TRBJ1-4, is SQTIHQWPATLVQPVGSPLSLECTVEGTSNPNLYWYRQAAGRGLQLLFYSVGIGQISSEVPQNLSASRPQDRQFILSSKKLLLSDSGFYLCAWSLTGWEKLFFGSGTQLSVL.